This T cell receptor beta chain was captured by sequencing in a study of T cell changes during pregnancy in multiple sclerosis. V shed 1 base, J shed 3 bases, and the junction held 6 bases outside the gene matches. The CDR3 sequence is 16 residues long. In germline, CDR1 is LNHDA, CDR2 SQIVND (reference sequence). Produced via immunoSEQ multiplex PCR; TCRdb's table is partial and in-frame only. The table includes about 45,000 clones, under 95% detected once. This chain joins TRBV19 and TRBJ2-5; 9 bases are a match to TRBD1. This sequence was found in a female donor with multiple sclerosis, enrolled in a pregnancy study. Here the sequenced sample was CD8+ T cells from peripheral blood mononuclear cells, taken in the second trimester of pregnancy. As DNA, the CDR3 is TGTGCCAGTAGTATAGGGACCGGGACAGGGAAAGAGACCCAGTACTTC. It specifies CASSIGTGTGKETQYF. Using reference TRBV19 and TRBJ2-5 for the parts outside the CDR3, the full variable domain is DGGITQSPKYLFRKEGQNVTLSCEQNLNHDAMYWYRQDPGQGLRLIYYSQIVNDFQKGDIAEGYSVSREKKESFPLTVTSAQKNPTAFYLCASSIGTGTGKETQYFGPGTRLLVL.